This T cell receptor beta chain was sequenced for a study of blood T cell repertoires in COVID-19. Germline CDR1 LNHDA, CDR2 SQIVND (reference sequence). Trimming at V came to 7 bases and at J to 4 bases, leaving 6 bases not matched to a gene. This CDR3 is built from 14 residues. Sequenced by immunoSEQ multiplex PCR; TCRdb stores in-frame clones only, minus some. This sample yields 250,000 to 300,000 clones, of which about 88% are seen a single time; approximately 4.5% belongs to the top ten. The study recruited people aged about 18 to 90 years across about two dozen US areas. Clinical history reported by participants formed the basis on which cohorts were assigned.

The sequenced sample was PBMCs or T cells enriched from blood (not recorded which). The gene calls are TRBV19 and TRBJ2-1, with 8 nucleotides matching TRBD2. The receptor's source is a man aged 30-40 years with acute COVID-19. This chain's CDR3 is CASKREYSYNEQFF. CDR3 sequence (DNA): TGTGCCAGTAAGCGGGAGTACAGTTACAATGAGCAGTTCTTC. Full variable domain (missing parts from reference TRBV19 and TRBJ2-1): DGGITQSPKYLFRKEGQNVTLSCEQNLNHDAMYWYRQDPGQGLRLIYYSQIVNDFQKGDIAEGYSVSREKKESFPLTVTSAQKNPTAFYLCASKREYSYNEQFFGPGTRLTVL.